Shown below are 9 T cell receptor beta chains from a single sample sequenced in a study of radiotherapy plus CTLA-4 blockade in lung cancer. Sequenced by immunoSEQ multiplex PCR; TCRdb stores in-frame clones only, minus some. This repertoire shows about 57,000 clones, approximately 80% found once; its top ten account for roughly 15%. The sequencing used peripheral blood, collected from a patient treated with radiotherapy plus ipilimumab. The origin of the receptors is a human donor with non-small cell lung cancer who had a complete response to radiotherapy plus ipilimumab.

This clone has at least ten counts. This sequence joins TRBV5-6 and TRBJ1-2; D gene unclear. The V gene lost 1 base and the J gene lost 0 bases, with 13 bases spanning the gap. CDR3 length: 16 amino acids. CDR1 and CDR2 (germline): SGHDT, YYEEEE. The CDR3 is CASSLIREATNYGYTF. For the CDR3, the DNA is TGTGCCAGCAGCTTGATTCGGGAAGCTACTAACTATGGCTACACCTTC.

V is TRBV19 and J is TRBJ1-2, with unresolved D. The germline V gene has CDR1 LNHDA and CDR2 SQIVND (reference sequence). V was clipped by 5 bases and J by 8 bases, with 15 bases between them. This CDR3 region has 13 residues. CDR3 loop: CASSWRGSVGYTF. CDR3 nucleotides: TGTGCCAGTAGTTGGCGTGGGAGTGTGGGCTACACCTTC.

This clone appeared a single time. DNA of the CDR3: TGTGCCAGCAGCTTGGGCGTTATACAGGCATCCTACGAGCAGTACGTC. Protein product: CASSLGVIQASYEQYV. The gene calls are TRBV5-5 and TRBJ2-7, with a possible D match to TRBD1 (5 bases). The germline V gene encodes CDR1 SGHKS and CDR2 YYEKEE (reference sequence). The CDR3 consists of 16 residues. Trimming cost V 0 bases and J 1 base, with 14 bases left between them.

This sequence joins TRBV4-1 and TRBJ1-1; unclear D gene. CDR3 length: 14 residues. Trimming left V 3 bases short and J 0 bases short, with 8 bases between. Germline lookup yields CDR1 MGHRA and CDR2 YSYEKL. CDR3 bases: TGCGCCAGCAGCCAGCGACTTATGAACACTGAAGCTTTCTTT. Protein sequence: CASSQRLMNTEAFF.

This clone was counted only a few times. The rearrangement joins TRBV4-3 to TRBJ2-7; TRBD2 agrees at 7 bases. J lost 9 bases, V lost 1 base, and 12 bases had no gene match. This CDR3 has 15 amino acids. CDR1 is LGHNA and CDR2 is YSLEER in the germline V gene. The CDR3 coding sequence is TGCGCCAGCAGCCAAGCAACCGGGACTACCGACGGGCAGTACTTC. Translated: CASSQATGTTDGQYF.

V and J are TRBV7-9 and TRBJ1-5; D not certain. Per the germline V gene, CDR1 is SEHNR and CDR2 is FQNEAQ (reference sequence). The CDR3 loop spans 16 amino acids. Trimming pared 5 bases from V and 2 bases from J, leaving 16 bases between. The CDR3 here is CASSPGLIRGNQPQHF. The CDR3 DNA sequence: TGTGCCAGCAGCCCGGGTCTGATTCGGGGCAATCAGCCCCAGCATTTT.

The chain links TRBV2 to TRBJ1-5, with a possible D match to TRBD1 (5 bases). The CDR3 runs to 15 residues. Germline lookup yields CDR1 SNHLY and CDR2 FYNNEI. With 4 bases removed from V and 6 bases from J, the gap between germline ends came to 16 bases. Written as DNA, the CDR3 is TGTGCCAGCAGTGGCCAGGGACTCGGTGGTCAGCCCCAGCATTTT. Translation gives CASSGQGLGGQPQHF.

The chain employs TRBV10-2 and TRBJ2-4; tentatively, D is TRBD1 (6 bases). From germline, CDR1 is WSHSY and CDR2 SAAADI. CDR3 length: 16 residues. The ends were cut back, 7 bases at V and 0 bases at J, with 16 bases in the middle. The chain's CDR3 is CASTQGRSAAKNIQYF. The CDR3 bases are TGCGCCAGCACACAGGGACGCTCAGCAGCCAAAAACATTCAGTACTTC.

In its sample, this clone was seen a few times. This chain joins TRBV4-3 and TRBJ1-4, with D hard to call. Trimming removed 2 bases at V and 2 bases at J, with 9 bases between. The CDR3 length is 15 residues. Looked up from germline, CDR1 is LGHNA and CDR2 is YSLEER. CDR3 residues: CASSQSFGTNEKLFF. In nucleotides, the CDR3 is TGCGCCAGCAGCCAATCATTCGGGACTAATGAAAAACTGTTTTTT.